These T cell receptor beta chains were read from a single sample in a study of T cell responses to AZD1222 COVID-19 vaccine. Here immunoSEQ multiplex PCR was the method, and the copy in TCRdb shows in-frame clones only, minus some. This table has more than 80,000 clones, roughly 90% appearing once. Sequencing was performed on peripheral blood, taken 28 days after the second AZD1222 dose. The receptors derive from an adult who received the AZD1222 COVID-19 vaccine. The CDR3 runs from the conserved cysteine through the conserved F or W. D genes are given only for firm matches. The size of a clone is reported for some rows only, either as once, few or many, or as a class for expanded clones.

V gene,clone size,J gene,D gene,CDR3 DNA,CDR3 protein
TRBV4-1,NA,TRBJ1-2,NA,TGCGCCAGCAGCCAACCTGGCTCAGGGTATGGCTACACCTTC,CASSQPGSGYGYTF
TRBV21-1,NA,TRBJ2-3,NA,TGTGCCAGCAGCAAAGTGGGGACAGGGTGCACGCAGTATTTT,CASSKVGTGCTQYF
TRBV5-1,NA,TRBJ1-1,TRBD1,TGCGCCAGCAGCTTGGAGGGGGCGACTGAAGCTTTCTTT,CASSLEGATEAFF
TRBV5-4,NA,TRBJ2-1,TRBD2,TGTGCCAGCAGCCTAACTAGCGGGAGTGGCAATGAGCAGTTCTTC,CASSLTSGSGNEQFF
TRBV25-1,NA,TRBJ2-7,NA,TGTGCCAGCAGTGAATTCGGCGCTTCCTACGAGCAGTACTTC,CASSEFGASYEQYF
TRBV10-2,NA,TRBJ2-7,TRBD2,TGCGCCACCTTGGCGGGAGTAAGCGAGCAGTACTTC,CATLAGVSEQYF
TRBV27,NA,TRBJ1-6,NA,TGTGCCAGCAGTTTCCACTTCACAGGGAGAAGGGCCTATAATTCACCCCTCCACTTT,CASSFHFTGRRAYNSPLHF
TRBV5-1,NA,TRBJ2-7,NA,TGCGCCAGCAGCTTGGCAGGGGACGAGCAGTACTTC,CASSLAGDEQYF
TRBV3-1/TRBV3-2,NA,TRBJ2-7,TRBD1,TGTGCCAGCAGCCACGGTCGGGACAGCTCCTACGAGCAGTACTTC,CASSHGRDSSYEQYF
TRBV7-9,NA,TRBJ2-2,NA,TGTGCCAGCAGCTTAGTACAGCACACCGGGGAGCTGTTTTTT,CASSLVQHTGELFF
TRBV5-4,NA,TRBJ2-7,TRBD2,TGTGCCAGCAGCCTGGGACTAGCGGGAGGAGTGGGTTACGAGCAGTACTTC,CASSLGLAGGVGYEQYF
TRBV28,NA,TRBJ1-2,NA,TGTGCCAGCAGTTACGGCTCTAACTATGGCTACACCTTC,CASSYGSNYGYTF
TRBV7-8,NA,TRBJ2-1,NA,TGTGCCAGCAGCTTTCAGTCCTACAATGAGCAGTTCTTC,CASSFQSYNEQFF
TRBV6-6,NA,TRBJ2-7,NA,TGTGCCAGCAGTTACGCAGGGTCTGGCGAGCAGTACTTC,CASSYAGSGEQYF
TRBV14,few,TRBJ2-2,TRBD2,TGTGCCAGCAGCCGACAAGCGGGACGGGCCGGGGAGCTGTTTTTT,CASSRQAGRAGELFF
TRBV30,NA,TRBJ1-1,NA,TGTGCCTGGAGTGTGAAAGGGTACCCTGAAGCTTTCTTT,CAWSVKGYPEAFF
TRBV28,NA,TRBJ1-5,TRBD1,TGTGCCAGCAGTTTAGGACAGGGACATCAGCCCCAGCATTTT,CASSLGQGHQPQHF
TRBV5-4,once,TRBJ1-1,NA,TGTGCCAGCAGCTTGGCCTGGTCAGGGTCGGGAGCTTTCTTT,CASSLAWSGSGAFF
TRBV7-8,NA,TRBJ1-1,NA,TGTGCCAGCAGCCCCGGACCGCGTAAAGCTTTCTTT,CASSPGPRKAFF
TRBV30,NA,TRBJ1-6,NA,TGTGCCTGGGGTCAGGGCAGCTCCTATAATTCACCCCTCCACTTT,CAWGQGSSYNSPLHF
TRBV7-2,NA,TRBJ2-7,TRBD2,TGTGCCAGCAGCTTAGAGGCTAGCGGGAGAGGGTACGAGCAGTACTTC,CASSLEASGRGYEQYF
TRBV28,NA,TRBJ1-2,NA,TGTGCCAGCAGTTTGGCAGGAGTTTATAACTATGGCTACACCTTC,CASSLAGVYNYGYTF
TRBV16,NA,TRBJ2-7,NA,TGTGCCAGCAGCCAATCGCAGAGCTCCTACGAGCAGTACTTC,CASSQSQSSYEQYF
TRBV7-9,NA,TRBJ2-7,TRBD2,TGTGCCAGCAGCTTAGCACTAGCGAATGAGCAGTACTTC,CASSLALANEQYF
TRBV6-5,NA,TRBJ2-7,TRBD1,TGTGCCAGCACCTCTAGGGACAGCGTTTTTTACGAGCAGTACTTC,CASTSRDSVFYEQYF
TRBV11-2,NA,TRBJ2-7,NA,TGTGCCAGCAGCTTAAAGGGCTACGAGCAGTACTTC,CASSLKGYEQYF
TRBV14,few,TRBJ2-4,TRBD1,TGTGCCAGCAGTCCCGGACAGGGGCGAACTAGGGGAGGAAACATTCAGTACTTC,CASSPGQGRTRGGNIQYF
TRBV10-3,NA,TRBJ1-5,NA,TGTGCCATCAGTGAGTCTGGGCAGGCGCATCAGCCCCAGCATTTT,CAISESGQAHQPQHF
TRBV7-2,NA,TRBJ1-1,NA,TGTGCCAGCAGCTTAGGGCGTCGAGAAGCTTTCTTT,CASSLGRREAFF
TRBV7-2,NA,TRBJ2-1,TRBD2,TGTGCCAGCAGCTTGGGGCTAGCGGGCTACAATGAGCAGTTCTTC,CASSLGLAGYNEQFF
TRBV6-5,NA,TRBJ1-2,NA,TGTGCCAGCAGGCGGTCGGCCGGTTCCTATGGCTACACCTTC,CASRRSAGSYGYTF
TRBV4-1,few,TRBJ1-6,TRBD1,TGCGCCAGCAGCCAAGATGGGGGACAGGGTGTTTCACCCCTCCACTTT,CASSQDGGQGVSPLHF
TRBV5-1,NA,TRBJ2-3,TRBD2,TGCGCCAGCAGCCCGCCACGGGGGGATAGGGATACGCAGTATTTT,CASSPPRGDRDTQYF
TRBV25-1,NA,TRBJ1-2,NA,TGTGCCAGCAGTCCGACAGCTAACTATGGCTACACCTTC,CASSPTANYGYTF
TRBV9,NA,TRBJ1-3,NA,TGTGCCAGCAGCGTGGGTGGGTCGAGCTCTGGAAACACCATATATTTT,CASSVGGSSSGNTIYF
TRBV4-1,NA,TRBJ2-1,TRBD2,TGCGCCAGCAGCCAACCCTTACTAGCGGGAGGCCGCGATGAGCAGTTCTTC,CASSQPLLAGGRDEQFF
TRBV5-5,NA,TRBJ2-7,NA,TGTGCCAGCAGGAGGGGAGCGGCCTCCTACGAGCAGTACTTC,CASRRGAASYEQYF
TRBV5-4,NA,TRBJ2-7,NA,TGTGCCAGCAGCGATACAGGCTACGAGCAGTACTTC,CASSDTGYEQYF
TRBV5-5,NA,TRBJ1-5,NA,TGTGCCAGCACCTTGGTGCCGGGAGGGCAGCCCCAGCATTTT,CASTLVPGGQPQHF
TRBV3-1/TRBV3-2,NA,TRBJ2-7,NA,TGTGCCAGCAGCCAAGGAGCAACCCAGTACTTC,CASSQGATQYF
TRBV11-3,NA,TRBJ2-2,TRBD1,TGTGCCAGCAGCCTAGGACAGGGGGCTAACGGGGAGCTGTTTTTT,CASSLGQGANGELFF
TRBV5-1,NA,TRBJ1-4,NA,TGCGCCAGCAGCGACTTAACAACTAATGAAAAACTGTTTTTT,CASSDLTTNEKLFF
TRBV28,NA,TRBJ1-2,NA,TGTGCCAGCAGCCCCGTCGGGGAGGCCTATGGCTACACCTTC,CASSPVGEAYGYTF
TRBV9,NA,TRBJ2-7,NA,TGTGCCAGCAGCGTAGGTGGTCTAGGTTCCTACGAGCAGTACTTC,CASSVGGLGSYEQYF
TRBV2,NA,TRBJ2-7,NA,TGTGCCAGCAAAAAAGGAGACGAGCAGTACTTC,CASKKGDEQYF